One and the same sample provided the 10 T cell receptor beta chains below, sequenced in a study of T cells after yellow fever vaccination (dated by TCRdb to about 2019). The label giving this sample's treatment or condition can be read as: live attenuated yellow fever vaccine strain. To prepare the library, 5' RACE was applied. TCRdb records Illumina HiSeq 2500 as the sequencer. The public reads were reprocessed in TCRdb via fastp at Q25 and MiXCR, keeping in-frame beta chains. Entries are consolidated by CDR3 protein sequence, retaining the most common genes and DNA. The sample yields 160,000 or so distinct CDR3 sequences; less than 9% were counted once. Roughly 2.5% of the sample rests with the top ten. The specimen was CD4+ T cells sorted from PBMCs, collected about 5 days after the first yellow fever vaccination. These TCRs come from a man aged 18 to 35 who received the YFV17D yellow fever vaccine.

The chain has TRBV7-2 and TRBJ2-5; 7 bases match TRBD2. The CDR3 consists of 14 residues. In germline, CDR1 is SGHTA, CDR2 FQGNSA. Trimming removed 5 bases from V and 4 bases from J; junction bases left unmatched: 7. The CDR3 nucleotides read TGTGCCAGCAGCCAACTAGCGCGGGGAGAGACCCAGTACTTC. It encodes CASSQLARGETQYF.

The chain uses TRBV7-2 and TRBJ2-5; D is possibly TRBD1 or TRBD2 (5 bases each). The CDR3 has 13 amino acids. Germline CDR1 and CDR2: SGHTA and FQGNSA. V was trimmed by 5 bases and J by 4 bases, leaving 11 bases between them. The CDR3 coding sequence is TGTGCCAGCAGCGTCCGGGACCTAGAGACCCAGTACTTC. This encodes CASSVRDLETQYF.

This clonotype was picked up many times. The V call is TRBV7-2, the J call TRBJ2-1, with 7 nucleotides matching TRBD1. Germline trimming cut 3 bases from V and 9 bases from J; bases unmatched to any gene: 8. This CDR3 comprises 14 residues. The germline gives CDR1 SGHTA, CDR2 FQGNSA. The DNA of the CDR3 is TGTGCCAGCAGCTTCCTGACAGGGTTCGGTGAGCAGTTCTTC. Its protein product is CASSFLTGFGEQFF.

This clonotype was detected a few times. This chain connects TRBV7-9 to TRBJ1-4; TRBD1 might be the D (5 bases). The CDR3 totals 16 residues. Germline CDR1 reads SEHNR; CDR2 reads FQNEAQ (reference sequence). V shed 1 base and J shed 0 bases, with 9 bases lying between them. CDR3 sequence reads: CASSLGRATTNEKLFF. The CDR3 coding sequence is TGTGCCAGCAGCTTAGGCAGGGCCACAACTAATGAAAAACTGTTTTTT.

The genes are TRBV7-2 and TRBJ2-7; 8 bases map to TRBD1. This CDR3 comprises 14 residues. J gave up 0 bases and V 6 bases, and 4 bases lay outside the gene matches. The germline gives CDR1 SGHTA, CDR2 FQGNSA. The CDR3 region is CASRSGTGSYEQYF. In nucleotides, the CDR3 is TGTGCCAGCAGGTCCGGGACAGGCTCCTACGAGCAGTACTTC.

The table lists this clonotype with many counts. This rearrangement joins TRBV11-1 to TRBJ2-3; D perhaps matches TRBD1 (8 bases). V was clipped by 5 bases and J by 4 bases, with 34 bases between them. Germline CDR1 is SGHAT and CDR2 is FQDESV (reference sequence). The CDR3 contains 21 residues. As DNA, the CDR3 is TGTGCCAGCAGCCCTACGGGGGGCAGGGGGCGGAATCGCAGTAGGGCAGATACGCAGTATTTT. Translated, it gives CASSPTGGRGRNRSRADTQYF.

This clonotype has more than one count but fewer than ten. The chain joins TRBV7-9 to TRBJ1-2; no clear D gene. CDR3 length: 14 residues. The ends were cut back, 6 bases at V and 8 bases at J, with 19 bases in the middle. Per the germline V gene, CDR1 is SEHNR and CDR2 is FQNEAQ (reference sequence). DNA for the CDR3: TGTGCCAGCAGTTCAGGTTCAGCTACGGGGGGCTACACCTTC. Translating gives CASSSGSATGGYTF.

The CDR3 region is CASSLIGGRNTEAFF. The CDR3 DNA reads TGCGCCAGCAGCTTGATTGGGGGGCGGAACACTGAAGCTTTCTTT. V and J are TRBV5-1 and TRBJ1-1; the D gene is possibly TRBD1 (6 bases). This CDR3 has 15 amino acids. Trimming took 1 base from V and 1 from J, leaving 11 bases between them. CDR1 and CDR2 (germline): SGHRS, YFSETQ.

This clonotype was recorded many times. The chain joins TRBV7-8 to TRBJ2-2; no clear D. With 5 bases removed from V and 0 bases from J, the gap between germline ends came to 16 bases. The CDR3 is 17 amino acids. The V gene's germline CDR1 is SGHVS and CDR2 FQNEAQ. This CDR3 is CASSPSLAEANTGELFF. In nucleotides, the CDR3 is TGTGCCAGCAGCCCCTCCTTGGCAGAGGCGAACACCGGGGAGCTGTTTTTT.

The rearrangement joins TRBV5-1 to TRBJ1-1; D might be TRBD1 (6 bases). With 4 bases removed from V and 3 bases from J, the gap between germline ends came to 13 bases. CDR3 length equals 14 residues. The germline gives CDR1 SGHRS, CDR2 YFSETQ. CDR3 sequence reads: CASSMLTGDTEAFF. The CDR3, as DNA: TGCGCCAGCAGCATGTTGACAGGCGACACTGAAGCTTTCTTT. Drawing the rest from reference TRBV5-1 and TRBJ1-1, the complete variable domain is KAGVTQTPRYLIKTRGQQVTLSCSPISGHRSVSWYQQTPGQGLQFLFEYFSETQRNKGNFPGRFSGRQFSNSRSEMNVSTLELGDSALYLCASSMLTGDTEAFFGQGTRLTVV.